The 24 T cell receptor beta chains given below trace back to one sample, sequenced in a study of human T cells and chemical hapten exposure. As to time point: pre-sensitization, week 0. Treatment reported: therapeutic diphenylcyclopropenone sensitization with weekly scalp DPC. MiXCR, run by TCRdb on the RACE reads, gives a single entry per CDR3 protein. This table holds tens of thousands of distinct CDR3 sequences, 8% to 10% found once. The input for sequencing was whole blood, taken in connection with sensitization to the hapten diphenylcyclopropenone (DPC). Source of these receptors: a woman aged 40 to 50 with alopecia areata. Some clones in this sample may be carry-over from other donors' samples.

This clonotype showed up just a few times. The V gene is TRBV2, the J gene TRBJ2-5, with 12 bases aligning to TRBD2. This CDR3 is 20 amino acids long. Germline CDR1 is SNHLY and CDR2 is FYNNEI. The J segment lost 0 bases and the V segment lost 6 bases, leaving 17 bases of the junction unmatched. For the CDR3, the DNA is TGTGCCAGCAGCTTCGACCTAAAGGGACTAGCGGGCCCGTACCAAGAGACCCAGTACTTC. Its protein is CASSFDLKGLAGPYQETQYF.

The table lists this clonotype with a few counts. The rearrangement joins TRBV6-2 or TRBV6-3 to TRBJ2-7, with D possibly being TRBD2 (5 bases). Per the germline V gene, CDR1 is MNHEY and CDR2 is SVGEGT. V was pared by 10 bases and J by 3 bases, with 16 bases between. The length of the CDR3 is 13 residues. The CDR3 DNA sequence: TGTGCCACCAAAGAGGGAACTCACTACGAGCAGTACTTC. It translates to CATKEGTHYEQYF.

In its sample, this clonotype was seen a few times. This chain connects TRBV29-1 to TRBJ2-2; no firm D call. This CDR3 comprises 12 residues. Looked up from germline, CDR1 is SQVTM and CDR2 is ANQGSEA. The V gene lost 7 bases and the J gene lost 1 base, with 7 bases spanning the gap. CDR3 bases: TGCAGCGCCACAGAGAACACCGGGGAGCTGTTTTTT. This sequence encodes CSATENTGELFF.

The genes are TRBV29-1 and TRBJ2-2; D call uncertain. Per the germline V gene, CDR1 is SQVTM and CDR2 is ANQGSEA. Trimming removed 4 bases from V and 5 bases from J, with 20 bases in between. The CDR3 runs 16 residues. The CDR3 here is CSVVLWQDQNTGELFF. CDR3 nucleotides: TGCAGCGTTGTCCTATGGCAGGACCAAAATACCGGGGAGCTGTTTTTT.

The sample holds many counts of this clonotype. CDR3 nucleotide sequence: TGTGCCAGCAGCGCTTATGAGCGTCACCCTGAAGCTTTCTTT. It encodes CASSAYERHPEAFF. This rearrangement joins TRBV9 to TRBJ1-1; D not certain. The CDR3 sequence is 14 residues long. Germline assignment: CDR1 SGDLS and CDR2 YYNGEE. V lost 3 bases and J 6 bases, leaving 15 bases between the germline ends.

This clonotype was seen more than once but under ten times. CDR3: CASSLEGTYNSPLHF. CDR3 in DNA: TGTGCCAGCAGCTTAGAAGGGACCTATAATTCACCCCTCCACTTT. The rearrangement joins TRBV11-2 to TRBJ1-6; the D is unclear. Germline V gene lookup returns CDR1 SGHAT and CDR2 FQNNGV. Between the trimmed V and J ends, which lost 0 bases and 2 bases, there was a span of 5 bases. The CDR3 covers 15 residues. Filled out from reference TRBV11-2 and TRBJ1-6, the complete variable domain reads EAGVAQSPRYKIIEKRQSVAFWCNPISGHATLYWYQQILGQGPKLLIQFQNNGVVDDSQLPKDRFSAERLKGVDSTLKIQPAKLEDSAVYLCASSLEGTYNSPLHFGNGTRLTVT.

The chain has TRBV7-2 and TRBJ2-5; 8 bases line up with TRBD1. Germline V gives CDR1 SGHTA, CDR2 FQGNSA. Losses at the gene ends were 5 bases for V and 4 bases for J; bases not matched to a gene: 12. This CDR3 has 16 residues. The CDR3 reads CASSLIGPGGLETQYF. The CDR3 nucleotides read TGTGCCAGCAGCCTAATCGGGCCAGGGGGCTTAGAGACCCAGTACTTC.

This clonotype was observed at least ten times. This chain links TRBV7-2 with TRBJ1-5; TRBD1 matches 8 bases. The CDR3 covers 15 residues. J was trimmed by 7 bases and V by 0 bases; bases with no gene match: 5. Looked up from germline, CDR1 is SGHTA and CDR2 is FQGNSA. The DNA for the CDR3 is TGTGCCAGCAGCTTAGCGACAGGGGCGGGCCAGCCCCAGCATTTT. Protein sequence: CASSLATGAGQPQHF.

This chain connects TRBV10-1 to TRBJ1-3; D unclear. The V and J ends lost 5 bases and 0 bases respectively, with 11 bases between them. The CDR3 consists of 15 residues. CDR1 WNHNN and CDR2 SYGVQD come from the germline V gene (reference sequence). The CDR3 sequence is CASSRQLHSGNTIYF. In DNA form, the CDR3 reads TGCGCCAGCAGTAGGCAGCTACACTCTGGAAACACCATATATTTT.

This clonotype showed up just a few times. The V gene is TRBV19, the J gene TRBJ2-3, with TRBD2 matching over 9 bases. Germline trimming cut 6 bases from V and 5 bases from J; bases unmatched to any gene: 9. CDR1 and CDR2 from the germline V gene are LNHDA and SQIVND (reference sequence). The CDR3 totals 15 residues. In DNA, the CDR3 is TGTGCCAGTAGGTCGGGTCTAGCGGGGAGAGATACGCAGTATTTT. It codes for CASRSGLAGRDTQYF.

In this sample, this clonotype turned up a few times. The chain recombines TRBV12-3 or TRBV12-4 with TRBJ1-2; 8 nucleotides agree with TRBD1. V shed 7 bases, J shed 5 bases, and the junction held 12 bases outside the gene matches. This CDR3 is 15 amino acids long. The CDR3: CASTLTGQGVYGYTF. CDR3 nucleotides: TGTGCCAGCACGCTCACAGGACAGGGTGTTTATGGCTACACCTTC.

This clonotype showed up just a few times. The V call is TRBV20-1, the J call TRBJ2-3, with a tentative D call TRBD2 (5 bases). This CDR3 is built from 15 residues. V shed 0 bases and J shed 0 bases, with 10 bases lying between them. CDR1 and CDR2 (germline): DFQATT, SNEGSKA (reference sequence). DNA for the CDR3: TGCAGTGCTAGAGATCGGCGGGCTAGCACAGATACGCAGTATTTT. This translates into CSARDRRASTDTQYF.

In its sample, this clonotype was seen a few times. The chain carries TRBV29-1 and TRBJ2-1, with D uncertain. Trimming removed 7 bases at V and 3 bases at J, with 10 bases between. In germline, CDR1 is SQVTM, CDR2 ANQGSEA. This CDR3 contains 12 residues. CDR3 region: CSGLPNYNEQFF. CDR3 DNA sequence: TGCAGCGGGCTTCCCAACTACAATGAGCAGTTCTTC.

In its sample, this clonotype was seen many times. The chain couples TRBV4-1 to TRBJ2-7; 7 nucleotides line up with TRBD1. V lost 1 base and J lost 7; bases outside the gene matches: 13. The CDR3 has 16 residues. CDR1 and CDR2 from the germline V gene are MGHRA and YSYEKL. This chain's CDR3 is CASSQVLDKGGREQYF. The CDR3 DNA is TGCGCCAGCAGCCAAGTTCTGGATAAAGGGGGCCGGGAGCAGTACTTC.

The table lists this clonotype with many counts. The chain recombines TRBV7-9 with TRBJ2-1; unclear D gene. The CDR3 consists of 14 residues. The germline V gene encodes CDR1 SEHNR and CDR2 FQNEAQ (reference sequence). V shed 1 base and J shed 0 bases, with 4 bases lying between them. DNA of the CDR3: TGTGCCAGCAGCTTAGTAAGCTCCTACAATGAGCAGTTCTTC. This codes for CASSLVSSYNEQFF.

This clonotype was seen many times. The chain employs TRBV10-3 and TRBJ2-7, with D uncertain. CDR3 size: 11 residues. Germline V CDR1 and CDR2: ENHRY, SYGVKD. V shed 3 bases and J shed 3 bases, with 3 bases lying between them. The CDR3, as DNA: TGTGCCATCAGTGACGACTACGAGCAGTACTTC. It is translated as CAISDDYEQYF.

In this sample, this clonotype turned up a few times. V gene TRBV12-3 or TRBV12-4 combines with J gene TRBJ1-1; no definite D call. The germline V and J ends were trimmed by 3 bases and 2 bases, with 10 bases remaining between them. This CDR3 comprises 14 residues. CDR3 amino acids: CASSFLHGNTEAFF. The CDR3 region has the DNA TGTGCCAGCAGTTTCTTGCACGGAAACACTGAAGCTTTCTTT.

This clonotype turned up a few times. The chain has TRBV25-1 and TRBJ2-2, with 9 positions matching TRBD2. This CDR3 contains 17 residues. Germline V gene data show CDR1 as MGHDK and CDR2 as SYGVNS. The J segment lost 8 bases and the V segment lost 1 base, leaving 11 bases of the junction unmatched. CDR3 sequence (DNA): TGTGCCAGCAGTGAATCCCAGCGGGGGGCCCTATTGGGGGAGCTGTTTTTT. Protein sequence: CASSESQRGALLGELFF.

This rearrangement joins TRBV29-1 to TRBJ1-1; tentative D call: TRBD1 (5 bases). From germline, CDR1 is SQVTM and CDR2 ANQGSEA. V gave up 2 bases and J gave up 0 bases, with 10 bases separating them. The CDR3 spans 14 residues. CDR3 protein: CSVELRQMNTEAFF. CDR3 sequence (DNA): TGCAGCGTTGAACTCAGACAGATGAACACTGAAGCTTTCTTT.

CDR3 residues: CASSLADSSEAFF. The CDR3 DNA reads as TGTGCCAGCAGCTTAGCAGATAGCTCTGAAGCTTTCTTT. The genes are TRBV7-9 and TRBJ1-1; D unclear. The germline gives CDR1 SEHNR, CDR2 FQNEAQ (reference sequence). This CDR3 is 13 amino acids long. V lost 0 bases, J lost 6 bases, and 8 bases lay in between.

This clonotype was recorded at least ten times. This rearrangement joins TRBV7-9 to TRBJ2-4; 7 bases are a match to TRBD1. This CDR3 has 16 amino acids. V lost 4 bases, J lost 3 bases, and 9 bases stayed unmatched. Per germline, CDR1 SEHNR and CDR2 FQNEAQ (reference sequence). The CDR3 sequence is CASSYLPQGFKNIQYF. The DNA of the CDR3 is TGTGCCAGCAGCTATTTGCCACAGGGGTTCAAAAACATTCAGTACTTC.

This clonotype showed up many times. This sequence joins TRBV6-2 or TRBV6-3 and TRBJ2-5; D assignment may be TRBD1 or TRBD2 (5 bases each). Germline-derived CDR1 and CDR2 are MNHEY and SVGEGT. Trimming cost V 2 bases and J 5 bases, with 15 bases left between them. CDR3 length: 15 amino acids. The DNA for the CDR3 is TGTGCCAGCAGTTACCTAGGGACGGAGCGTGAGACCCAGTACTTC. Its translation: CASSYLGTERETQYF.

This clonotype was found many times. The CDR3 reads CASSLARPERFF. The DNA for the CDR3 is TGTGCCAGCAGCTTAGCCAGGCCGGAACGGTTCTTC. This chain joins TRBV7-2 and TRBJ2-1; D gene uncertain. Trimming took 0 bases from V and 15 from J, leaving 12 bases between them. The length of the CDR3 is 12 residues. Per the germline V gene, CDR1 is SGHTA and CDR2 is FQGNSA.

The CDR3 DNA reads as TGTGCCAGCACCTACTCTGGGGGCTACACCTTC. Amino acid sequence: CASTYSGGYTF. The chain uses TRBV2 and TRBJ1-2; D is undetermined. The V gene lost 7 bases and the J gene lost 8 bases, with 11 bases spanning the gap. CDR3 length: 11 residues. Per the germline V gene, CDR1 is SNHLY and CDR2 is FYNNEI.